This TCR beta chain was captured by sequencing in a study of cytomegalovirus exposure and HLA in healthy donors. The PCR made use of 60 Vbeta and 13 Jbeta primers. Per the authors' pipeline: Unique TCR beta chains numbered about 72 million in a later analysis, with 10 million to 14 million shared. Clones were read by immunoSEQ multiplex PCR, and TCRdb kept only the in-frame ones, dropping some. V and J calls and clone size are given by that table; D and trimming were obtained from the DNA. The sample consists of about 180,000 clones, 81% of them appearing once. This clone was seen only once. The TCR originated in a woman in her twenties or thirties in good health and CMV-seronegative. Sequencing input: PBMCs.

The DNA of the CDR3 is TGTGCCAGCAGTTTTAGCGGGGAAGAGACCCAGTACTTC. The encoded protein is CASSFSGEETQYF. The chain recombines TRBV6-5 with TRBJ2-5, with TRBD2 matching 8 bases. Germline loops: CDR1 MNHEY, CDR2 SVGAGI. The CDR3 loop spans 13 amino acids. The J segment lost 3 bases and the V segment lost 4 bases, leaving 1 base of the junction unmatched.